The sequence of this T cell receptor beta chain was determined in a study of blood T cells in healthy people across ages. With a J-beta primer mix and a sample-barcoded 5' primer, a second PCR ran about 6 to 11 cycles. TCRdb re-analysed the 5' RACE reads in MiXCR, keeping a single row per CDR3 protein. The repertoire holds 780,000 or so distinct CDR3 sequences, with around 25% as singletons. Trimming shortened V by 3 bases and J by 5 bases, and 10 bases separated the two germline ends. The CDR3 runs to 13 residues. Germline assignment: CDR1 LNHDA and CDR2 SQIVND (reference sequence). In addition, the sample was reused for a study of T cells of mothers and their children. In that study: The M1S primer of the second PCR added sample barcodes and 2-4 random nucleotides.

The origin of this receptor is a boy aged 10-17 years in good health. Sequenced material: blood. The chain combines TRBV19 with TRBJ1-2, with a weak D call TRBD1 (5 bases). The CDR3 protein is CASSIAGIYGYTF. Here the CDR3 DNA reads TGTGCCAGTAGTATCGCAGGGATATATGGCTACACCTTC.